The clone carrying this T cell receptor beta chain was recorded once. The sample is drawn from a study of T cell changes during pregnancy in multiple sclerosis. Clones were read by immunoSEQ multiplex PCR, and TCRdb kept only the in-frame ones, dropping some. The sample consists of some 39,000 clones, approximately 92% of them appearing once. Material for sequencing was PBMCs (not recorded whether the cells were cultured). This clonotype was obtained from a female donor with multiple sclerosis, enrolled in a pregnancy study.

In DNA form, the CDR3 reads TGTGCCAGCAGCGTAGGCAGGGATCTGTATTACGAGCAGTACTTC. Its protein product is CASSVGRDLYYEQYF. The V and J genes are TRBV9 and TRBJ2-7; a possible D gene is TRBD1 (5 bases). CDR1 SGDLS and CDR2 YYNGEE come from the germline V gene. V lost 0 bases to trimming and J lost 4 bases, with 14 bases between them. The CDR3 runs 15 residues.